Below are 30 T cell receptor beta chains sequenced from a single sample in a study of T cell repertoires in cytomegalovirus infection. What these receptors recognize is not known. Via MiXCR, TCRdb re-called the reads, giving one row per CDR3 protein. Of 900,000 to 950,000 distinct CDR3 sequences in the sample, roughly 30% were seen once. The material was cultured CD8+ T cells from PBMCs, obtained from culture after CMV antigen stimulation. The receptors shown here come from a human donor in good health (CMV status not recorded). Some clones in this sample may be carry-over from other donors' samples.

For this clonotype: A read error is possible here, since a much larger clone lies one base away. The CDR3 is CANSQAGAAAGELFF. The CDR3 region has the DNA TGTGCCAACAGCCAGGCAGGGGCGGCCGCCGGGGAGCTGTTTTTT. The V gene is TRBV7-9, the J gene TRBJ2-2, with a possible D match to TRBD1 (6 bases). Germline V gene data show CDR1 as SEHNR and CDR2 as FQNEAQ (reference sequence). This CDR3 contains 15 residues.

The chain employs TRBV25-1 and TRBJ1-2, with 12 nucleotides matching TRBD1. Germline V gives CDR1 MGHDK, CDR2 SYGVNS. The junction had 10 bases not matched to a gene; V was cut back by 2 bases and J by 6 bases. The CDR3 runs 17 residues. For the CDR3, the DNA is TGTGCCAGCAGTGAAGGGGGGGACAGGGGGCGATTGGATGGCTACACCTTC. Translating gives CASSEGGDRGRLDGYTF.

This rearrangement joins TRBV5-6 to TRBJ1-1, with TRBD1 matching 10 bases. Losses at the gene ends were 5 bases for V and 6 bases for J; bases not matched to a gene: 7. Germline CDR1 and CDR2: SGHDT and YYEEEE. The CDR3 loop spans 14 amino acids. CDR3: CASSVGQGRPEAFF. The DNA for the CDR3 is TGTGCCAGCAGTGTGGGACAGGGGAGACCTGAAGCTTTCTTT.

The chain couples TRBV7-9 to TRBJ2-3; the D call may be TRBD1 or TRBD2 (5 bases each). The length of the CDR3 is 17 residues. Germline V gene lookup returns CDR1 SEHNR and CDR2 FQNEAQ (reference sequence). V gave up 4 bases and J gave up 10 bases, with 27 bases separating them. CDR3 coding DNA: TGTGCCAGCAGCTCCACCCAGACAGCGGCTGCAGCGACGGCGCAGTATTTT. Its translation is CASSSTQTAAAATAQYF. Full variable domain (missing parts from reference TRBV7-9 and TRBJ2-3): DTGVSQNPRHKITKRGQNVTFRCDPISEHNRLYWYRQTLGQGPEFLTYFQNEAQLEKSRLLSDRFSAERPKGSFSTLEIQRTEQGDSAMYLCASSSTQTAAAATAQYFGPGTRLTVL.

This rearrangement joins TRBV4-3 to TRBJ2-5, with D hard to call. Trimming took 2 bases from V and 2 from J, leaving 6 bases between them. The CDR3 contains 13 residues. The V gene's germline CDR1 is LGHNA and CDR2 YSLEER. The CDR3 DNA follows: TGCGCCAGCAGCCAATATTTGCAAGAGACCCAGTACTTC. This gives the protein CASSQYLQETQYF.

The V call is TRBV27, the J call TRBJ1-2; 10 nucleotides match TRBD1. The CDR3 runs to 15 residues. With V trimmed by 6 bases and J by 7 bases, 11 bases remained unmatched. CDR1 MNHEY and CDR2 SMNVEV come from the germline V gene (reference sequence). CDR3 nucleotides: TGTGCCAGCAGGAAAAGACAGGGGGCAATAGGTGGCTACACCTTC. Encoded protein: CASRKRQGAIGGYTF.

In its sample, this clonotype was seen a few times. This chain links TRBV7-9 with TRBJ2-2; D call uncertain. The CDR3 covers 17 residues. With 1 base removed from V and 5 bases from J, the gap between germline ends came to 17 bases. Per germline, CDR1 SEHNR and CDR2 FQNEAQ (reference sequence). The CDR3 DNA reads as TGTGCCAGCAGCTTAGTCGACTCGGAAGTATGGACCGGGGAGCTGTTTTTT. It translates to CASSLVDSEVWTGELFF.

In this sample, this clonotype turned up many times. The gene calls are TRBV7-6 and TRBJ2-5; TRBD2 matches at 9 bases. The CDR3 covers 17 residues. Germline V gene data show CDR1 as SGHVS and CDR2 as FNYEAQ. Trimming cost V 4 bases and J 2 bases; bases outside gene matches: 11. CDR3 bases: TGTGCCAGCAGCTCACCTAGCGGGGTATATACTCAAGAGACCCAGTACTTC. Protein: CASSSPSGVYTQETQYF.

This clonotype was seen repeatedly, ten times or more. V and J are TRBV7-6 and TRBJ2-1; the match to TRBD1 covers 7 bases. Trimming removed 5 bases from V and 0 bases from J; junction bases left unmatched: 7. Germline V gene sequence: CDR1 SGHVS, CDR2 FNYEAQ. CDR3 length: 16 residues. CDR3 amino acids: CASSDNRGSSYNEQFF. Here the CDR3 DNA reads TGTGCCAGCAGCGACAACAGGGGAAGCTCCTACAATGAGCAGTTCTTC.

This clonotype was observed a single time. A single base separates this from a much larger clone, so it may be a read error. The V gene is TRBV7-3, the J gene TRBJ1-1; 9 bases fit TRBD1. Germline values: CDR1 SGHTA, CDR2 FQGTGA. Trimming at V came to 11 bases and at J to 3 bases, leaving 13 bases not matched to a gene. This CDR3 has 15 amino acids. DNA of the CDR3: TGTGCCGGGGTCCCGGGACAGGGTTTGGACACTGAAGCTTTCTTT. Amino acid sequence: CAGVPGQGLDTEAFF.

This clonotype is medium-sized (0.01 to 0.1%) by share. Here the CDR3 reads CASSTGGRSYNEQFF. The CDR3 region has the DNA TGTGCCAGCAGCACGGGGGGCCGCTCCTACAATGAGCAGTTCTTC. The chain joins TRBV7-8 to TRBJ2-1; D might be TRBD2 (7 bases). Trimming left V 5 bases short and J 0 bases short, with 11 bases between. CDR1 and CDR2 (germline): SGHVS, FQNEAQ. The CDR3 is 15 residues long.

The rearrangement joins TRBV6-2 or TRBV6-3 to TRBJ1-4, with D hard to call. Per the germline V gene, CDR1 is MNHEY and CDR2 is SVGEGT. V lost 6 bases, J lost 7 bases, and 18 bases lay in between. This CDR3 region has 15 residues. The CDR3 nucleotides are TGTGCCAGCAGAGCCTCACAACGGAGGAGTGAAAAACTGTTTTTT. This gives the protein CASRASQRRSEKLFF.

This CDR3 reads CASGSGQGIYEQYF. CDR3 coding DNA: TGTGCCAGCGGGTCGGGACAGGGGATCTACGAGCAGTACTTC. This rearrangement joins TRBV7-6 to TRBJ2-7; TRBD1 matches at 10 bases. V trimming: 8 bases; J trimming: 3 bases; junction bases outside the gene matches: 7. Germline loops: CDR1 SGHVS, CDR2 FNYEAQ. The CDR3 runs 14 residues. The full variable domain, in which reference TRBV7-6 and TRBJ2-7 provide the parts outside the CDR3, is GAGVSQSPRYKVTKRGQDVALRCDPISGHVSLYWYRQALGQGPEFLTYFNYEAQQDKSGLPNDRFSAERPEGSISTLTIQRTEQRDSAMYRCASGSGQGIYEQYFGPGTRLTVT.

The chain employs TRBV27 and TRBJ2-1; TRBD1 is a possible D gene (6 bases). Trimming took 5 bases from V and 3 from J, leaving 14 bases between them. The germline CDR1 and CDR2 sequences are MNHEY and SMNVEV (reference sequence). The CDR3 runs 15 residues. As DNA, the CDR3 is TGTGCCAGCAGTCCTGAGGGGGTGGTCTACAATGAGCAGTTCTTC. Protein sequence: CASSPEGVVYNEQFF.

There are a few counts of this clonotype. V gene TRBV7-9 combines with J gene TRBJ1-2, with a weak D call TRBD1 (5 bases). Per germline, CDR1 SEHNR and CDR2 FQNEAQ (reference sequence). This CDR3 spans 15 amino acids. V lost 5 bases to trimming and J lost 3 bases, with 16 bases between them. The CDR3 here is CASSPGSAGDYGYTF. In DNA, the CDR3 is TGTGCCAGCAGCCCAGGGTCAGCGGGGGACTATGGCTACACCTTC.

This clonotype was detected ten times or more. The V and J genes are TRBV6-5 and TRBJ2-1; TRBD2 matches at 10 bases. Germline trimming cut 2 bases from V and 4 bases from J; bases unmatched to any gene: 8. Germline V gene sequence: CDR1 MNHEY, CDR2 SVGAGI. The CDR3 totals 17 residues. The CDR3 protein is CASSYLLAGGSYNEQFF. The CDR3 nucleotides are TGTGCCAGCAGTTACCTCTTAGCGGGAGGTTCTTACAATGAGCAGTTCTTC.

This clonotype was picked up many times. The rearrangement joins TRBV6-6 to TRBJ2-2; TRBD1 agrees at 7 bases. Trimming took 0 bases from V and 5 from J; bases not matched to a gene: 3. The CDR3 has 15 residues. Germline V gene sequence: CDR1 MNHNY, CDR2 SVGAGI (reference sequence). For the CDR3, the DNA is TGTGCCAGCAGTTACTCACTCAGGGGGACCGGGGAGCTGTTTTTT. It specifies CASSYSLRGTGELFF.

This clonotype was seen many times. The genes are TRBV12-3 or TRBV12-4 and TRBJ2-3; D not certain. Trimming shortened V by 3 bases and J by 0 bases, and 4 bases separated the two germline ends. The CDR3 loop spans 13 amino acids. As DNA, the CDR3 is TGTGCCAGCAGTTTTGGTAGCACAGATACGCAGTATTTT. Its translation: CASSFGSTDTQYF.

In its sample, this clonotype was seen once. The rearrangement joins TRBV9 to TRBJ1-1; 12 bases are shared with TRBD1. The CDR3 extends over 14 amino acids. The J segment lost 10 bases and the V segment lost 0 bases, leaving 4 bases of the junction unmatched. The germline V gene encodes CDR1 SGDLS and CDR2 YYNGEE. This chain's CDR3 is CASSVGGQGARAFF. For the CDR3, the DNA is TGTGCCAGCAGCGTAGGGGGACAGGGGGCTCGAGCTTTCTTT.

This clonotype was recorded at least ten times. J is TRBJ2-6 and V is TRBV7-6; D ambiguous. The ends were cut back, 5 bases at V and 4 bases at J, with 9 bases in the middle. The CDR3 sequence is 14 residues long. Germline V gene data show CDR1 as SGHVS and CDR2 as FNYEAQ. The CDR3 nucleotides are TGTGCCAGCAGCCCCCACCCCGGGGCCAACGTCCTGACTTTC. Protein product: CASSPHPGANVLTF.

The V and J genes are TRBV20-1 and TRBJ1-1; D is unresolved. The CDR3 sequence is 12 residues long. Germline CDR1 DFQATT, CDR2 SNEGSKA (reference sequence). Trimming cost V 0 bases and J 9 bases, with 11 bases left between them. The CDR3 is CSARDRTPKAFF. CDR3 DNA sequence: TGCAGTGCTAGAGATAGGACCCCTAAAGCTTTCTTT.

The V call is TRBV3-1, the J call TRBJ2-7; maybe TRBD2 (6 bases). The CDR3 has 15 amino acids. Trimming pared 0 bases from V and 7 bases from J, leaving 16 bases between. Germline V gene lookup returns CDR1 LGHDT and CDR2 YNNKEL (reference sequence). The CDR3 region has the DNA TGTGCCAGCAGCCAAGAAGGAGGGCCTTCCGGGGAGCAGTACTTC. Its protein product is CASSQEGGPSGEQYF.

This rearrangement joins TRBV27 to TRBJ2-1; TRBD1 or TRBD2 may be the D gene (5 bases each). Germline V gene lookup returns CDR1 MNHEY and CDR2 SMNVEV (reference sequence). V was cut by 1 base and J by 5 bases, with 9 bases left in between. CDR3 length: 14 amino acids. CDR3 nucleotides: TGTGCCAGCAGTTTATGGGGGACGGACAATGAGCAGTTCTTC. This translates into CASSLWGTDNEQFF.

Concerning this clonotype: Relative to the germline gene, one junction end is altered; a read error may explain this. The chain is built from TRBV27 and TRBJ1-4; D gene ambiguous. This CDR3 region has 13 residues. Germline V gene lookup returns CDR1 MNHEY and CDR2 SMNVEV (reference sequence). The CDR3 nucleotides read TGTGCCAACAGTACGGCCCCGGATGAAAAACTGTTTTTT. Encoded protein: CANSTAPDEKLFF.

The table lists this clonotype with a few counts. The chain combines TRBV27 with TRBJ1-6; 7 bases map to TRBD1. The V segment lost 6 bases and the J segment 7 bases; nucleotides outside the gene matches: 9. The germline V gene has CDR1 MNHEY and CDR2 SMNVEV (reference sequence). The CDR3 runs 15 residues. CDR3 nucleotide sequence: TGTGCCAGCAGGATCGAACGGGACAGCAATTCACCCCTCCACTTT. It codes for CASRIERDSNSPLHF.

The sample holds a few counts of this clonotype. The rearrangement uses TRBV6-1 and TRBJ1-5, with 8 nucleotides matching TRBD1. V trimming: 8 bases; J trimming: 2 bases; junction bases outside the gene matches: 8. The CDR3 totals 15 residues. The germline gives CDR1 MNHNS, CDR2 SASEGT. The CDR3 loop reads CASGGRGPRNQPQHF. In DNA form, the CDR3 reads TGTGCCAGCGGGGGCAGGGGGCCCCGCAATCAGCCCCAGCATTTT.

V usage is TRBV5-1 and J usage is TRBJ2-3, with 10 bases aligning to TRBD1. CDR1 and CDR2 (germline): SGHRS, YFSETQ. This CDR3 has 16 amino acids. Germline trimming cut 6 bases from V and 6 bases from J; bases unmatched to any gene: 13. CDR3 in amino acids: CASNGPRTGGSDTQYF. The CDR3 DNA sequence: TGCGCCAGCAACGGGCCGCGGACAGGGGGTTCGGATACGCAGTATTTT.

V and J are TRBV6-2 or TRBV6-3 and TRBJ1-2; 8 positions agree with TRBD1. Germline V gene lookup returns CDR1 MNHEY and CDR2 SVGEGT. This CDR3 is 14 amino acids long. J lost 4 bases, V lost 7 bases, and 8 bases had no gene match. The CDR3 sequence: CASTADRVFYGYTF. CDR3 nucleotide sequence: TGTGCCAGCACCGCGGACAGGGTGTTCTATGGCTACACCTTC.

The sample holds a few counts of this clonotype. V gene TRBV28 combines with J gene TRBJ1-2; D may be TRBD1 (6 bases). Germline V gene sequence: CDR1 MDHEN, CDR2 SYDVKM. The ends were cut back, 6 bases at V and 0 bases at J, with 11 bases in the middle. The CDR3 is made up of 14 amino acids. The CDR3, as DNA: TGTGCCAGCAGGAGACAGGAAACTAACTATGGCTACACCTTC. This translates into CASRRQETNYGYTF.

V gene TRBV6-2 or TRBV6-3 combines with J gene TRBJ2-1, with D possibly matching TRBD2 (6 bases). This CDR3 has 12 residues. V was cut by 2 bases and J by 15 bases, with 14 bases left in between. Germline V gene lookup returns CDR1 MNHEY and CDR2 SVGEGT. The CDR3 region is CASSYDGTPRFF. In DNA form, the CDR3 reads TGTGCCAGCAGTTACGATGGGACTCCGAGGTTCTTC.